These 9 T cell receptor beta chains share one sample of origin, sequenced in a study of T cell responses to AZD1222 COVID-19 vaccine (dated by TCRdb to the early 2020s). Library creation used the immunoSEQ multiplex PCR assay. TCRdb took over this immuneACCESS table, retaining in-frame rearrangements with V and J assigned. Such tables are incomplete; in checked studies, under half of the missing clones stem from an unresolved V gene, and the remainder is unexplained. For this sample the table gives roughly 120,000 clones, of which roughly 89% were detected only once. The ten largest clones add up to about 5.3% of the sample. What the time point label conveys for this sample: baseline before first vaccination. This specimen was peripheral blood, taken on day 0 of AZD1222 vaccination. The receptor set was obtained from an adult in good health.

The CDR3, as DNA: TGTGCCAGCAGTGACAGCTTGGAGGGGAGGACAGGAAACACCATATATTTT. Translation: CASSDSLEGRTGNTIYF. The rearrangement links TRBV6-4 to TRBJ1-3; a possible D gene is TRBD1 (5 bases). The V gene's germline CDR1 is MRHNA and CDR2 SNTAGT. CDR3 length: 17 amino acids. Between the trimmed V and J ends, which lost 2 bases and 4 bases, there was a span of 18 bases.

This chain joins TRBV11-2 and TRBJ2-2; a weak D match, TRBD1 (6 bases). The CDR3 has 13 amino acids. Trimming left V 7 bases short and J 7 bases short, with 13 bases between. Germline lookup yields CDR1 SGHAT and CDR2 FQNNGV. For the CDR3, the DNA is TGTGCCAGCACCAGCAGGGGCAGCGGGGAGCTGTTTTTT. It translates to CASTSRGSGELFF.

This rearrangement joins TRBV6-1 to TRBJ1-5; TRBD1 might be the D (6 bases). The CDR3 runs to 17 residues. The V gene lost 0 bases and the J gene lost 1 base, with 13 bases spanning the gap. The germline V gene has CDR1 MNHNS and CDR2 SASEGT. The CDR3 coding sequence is TGTGCCAGCAGTGAAGCCGGCAGGGGTTTGAGCAATCAGCCCCAGCATTTT. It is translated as CASSEAGRGLSNQPQHF.

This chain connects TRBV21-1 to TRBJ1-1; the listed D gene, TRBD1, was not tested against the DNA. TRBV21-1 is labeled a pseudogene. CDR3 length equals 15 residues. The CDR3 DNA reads TGTGCCAGCAGCAGACCAGGGCCTTTGGACACTGAAGCTTTCTTT. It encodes CASSRPGPLDTEAFF.

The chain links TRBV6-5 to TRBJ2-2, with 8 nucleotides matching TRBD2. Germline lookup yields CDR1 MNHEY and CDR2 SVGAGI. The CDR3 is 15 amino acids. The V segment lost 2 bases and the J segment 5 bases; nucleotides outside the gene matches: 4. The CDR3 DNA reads TGTGCCAGCAGTTACGTGGTAGCGGGAACCGGGGAGCTGTTTTTT. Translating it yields CASSYVVAGTGELFF.

The CDR3 DNA reads as TGTGCCAGCAGCAACGACAGATATAGCAATCAGCCCCAGCATTTT. Its protein is CASSNDRYSNQPQHF. The chain has TRBV21-1 and TRBJ1-5; no check of the table's D call, TRBD1, against the DNA was made. TRBV21-1 is a documented pseudogene. The CDR3 runs 15 residues.

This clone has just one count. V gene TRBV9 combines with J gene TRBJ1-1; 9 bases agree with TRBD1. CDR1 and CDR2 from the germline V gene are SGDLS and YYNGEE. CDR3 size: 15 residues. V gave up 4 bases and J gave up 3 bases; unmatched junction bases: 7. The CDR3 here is CASSSPGQGDTEAFF. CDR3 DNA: TGTGCCAGCAGCTCTCCGGGACAGGGTGACACTGAAGCTTTCTTT.

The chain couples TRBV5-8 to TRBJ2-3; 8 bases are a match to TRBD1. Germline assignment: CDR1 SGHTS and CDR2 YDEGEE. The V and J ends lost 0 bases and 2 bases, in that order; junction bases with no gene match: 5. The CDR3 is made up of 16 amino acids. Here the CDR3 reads CASSLVKQGATDTQYF. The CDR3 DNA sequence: TGTGCCAGCAGCTTGGTTAAGCAGGGGGCCACAGATACGCAGTATTTT.

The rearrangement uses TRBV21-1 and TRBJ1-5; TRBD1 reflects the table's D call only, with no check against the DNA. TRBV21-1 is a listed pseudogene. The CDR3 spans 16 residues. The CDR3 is CASKTRTEHSNQPQHF. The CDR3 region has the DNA TGTGCCAGCAAAACCCGGACAGAACATAGCAATCAGCCCCAGCATTTT.